This passage covers 24 T cell receptor beta chains from one sample sequenced in a study of blood T cell repertoires in COVID-19. Generated by immunoSEQ multiplex PCR, the TCRdb table keeps only in-frame clones and is missing some. The sample shows fewer than 250,000 clones, approximately 91% of them seen only once. Source material: peripheral blood. These TCRs come from a woman aged 55-70 years with acute or convalescent COVID-19.

The rearrangement joins TRBV10-1 to TRBJ2-1; 9 nucleotides line up with TRBD2. The V segment lost 0 bases and the J segment 5 bases; nucleotides outside the gene matches: 5. The CDR3 length is 16 residues. Germline values: CDR1 WNHNN, CDR2 SYGVQD (reference sequence). CDR3 protein: CASSESRASGNNEQFF. In DNA form, the CDR3 reads TGCGCCAGCAGTGAGTCTAGGGCTAGCGGGAACAATGAGCAGTTCTTC.

The chain couples TRBV3-1 (or the pseudogene TRBV3-2) to TRBJ1-6; D is ambiguous. CDR1 is LGHDT, CDR2 YNNKEL, per germline (reference sequence). V lost 8 bases and J 5 bases, leaving 10 bases between the germline ends. The CDR3 sequence is 13 residues long. CDR3 DNA: TGTGCCAGCGCTCGAGTAGATAATTCACCCCTCCACTTT. It encodes CASARVDNSPLHF.

The chain is built from TRBV5-1 and TRBJ2-7; D is unclear. V gave up 5 bases and J gave up 1 base, with 7 bases separating them. Looked up from germline, CDR1 is SGHRS and CDR2 is YFSETQ. The CDR3 spans 12 residues. The CDR3 sequence: CASRENSYEQYF. CDR3 sequence (DNA): TGCGCCAGCAGGGAGAATTCCTACGAGCAGTACTTC.

The chain joins TRBV7-6 to TRBJ1-2; 7 nucleotides line up with TRBD1. CDR3 length: 14 amino acids. With V trimmed by 5 bases and J by 8 bases, 11 bases remained unmatched. Germline assignment: CDR1 SGHVS and CDR2 FNYEAQ. The CDR3 coding sequence is TGTGCCAGCAGCCCTGGGGGCAGGGGGAGAGGCTACACCTTC. Protein: CASSPGGRGRGYTF.

This rearrangement joins TRBV27 to TRBJ2-2, with 7 bases fitting TRBD1. The trim removed 6 bases at V and 6 bases at J, leaving 10 bases unmatched. The V gene's germline CDR1 is MNHEY and CDR2 SMNVEV (reference sequence). The CDR3 contains 15 residues. CDR3 region: CASSLRTGTPGELFF. Here the CDR3 DNA reads TGTGCCAGCAGCCTAAGGACAGGTACACCCGGGGAGCTGTTTTTT.

The V call is TRBV6-6, the J call TRBJ2-1, with 11 bases that match TRBD2. Germline V gene sequence: CDR1 MNHNY, CDR2 SVGAGI (reference sequence). The ends lost 6 bases at V and 7 bases at J; junction bases unmatched: 8. The CDR3 is 15 residues long. The CDR3 protein is CASRTLAGGRNEQFF. CDR3 coding DNA: TGTGCCAGCAGGACGCTAGCGGGGGGCAGGAATGAGCAGTTCTTC.

The V gene is TRBV28, the J gene TRBJ2-7, with D possibly being TRBD2 (6 bases). The germline CDR1 and CDR2 sequences are MDHEN and SYDVKM. The CDR3 spans 12 residues. Trimming stripped 6 bases from V and 2 bases from J, with 8 bases between. The CDR3, as DNA: TGTGCCAGCAGGAGGACTACCTACGAGCAGTACTTC. It specifies CASRRTTYEQYF.

The chain carries TRBV18 and TRBJ2-7; 11 bases line up with TRBD2. Unmatched junction bases numbered 10, after V lost 3 bases and J lost 6 bases. The CDR3 spans 16 residues. Germline lookup yields CDR1 KGHSH and CDR2 LQKENI. DNA of the CDR3: TGTGCCAGCTCACCGTACCTTAGCGGGAGGGAAGGCGAGCAGTACTTC. Its translation is CASSPYLSGREGEQYF.

This clone was observed once. The DNA of the CDR3 is TGTGCCAGCAGCCCGGGACAGGGTAAAGGAAACACCATATATTTT. Translated, it gives CASSPGQGKGNTIYF. The rearrangement joins TRBV6-6 to TRBJ1-3; 9 bases are a match to TRBD1. From germline, CDR1 is MNHNY and CDR2 SVGAGI (reference sequence). CDR3 length: 15 residues. V gave up 6 bases and J gave up 4 bases; unmatched junction bases: 7.

The genes are TRBV3-1 (or the pseudogene TRBV3-2) and TRBJ2-3; TRBD1 is a possible D gene (6 bases). The germline V gene has CDR1 LGHDT and CDR2 YNNKEL (reference sequence). This CDR3 has 16 amino acids. V dropped 4 bases and J dropped 1 base, with 15 bases sitting between them. The CDR3 loop is CASSLSDRLGTDTQYF. DNA for the CDR3: TGTGCCAGCAGCCTCTCAGACAGGCTGGGCACAGATACGCAGTATTTT.

The chain links TRBV6-5 to TRBJ1-6; 7 bases align to TRBD1. The CDR3 length is 15 residues. Germline V gene data show CDR1 as MNHEY and CDR2 as SVGAGI. Trimming cost V 2 bases and J 7 bases; bases outside gene matches: 5. The CDR3 DNA follows: TGTGCCAGCAGTTACGGTGGACAGGCCAATTCACCCCTCCACTTT. It encodes CASSYGGQANSPLHF.

The chain has TRBV7-9 and TRBJ2-2; D remains unclear. The CDR3 runs to 15 residues. The ends were cut back, 3 bases at V and 1 base at J, with 9 bases in the middle. The germline CDR1 and CDR2 sequences are SEHNR and FQNEAQ (reference sequence). CDR3 sequence reads: CASSLGRRNTGELFF. The CDR3 bases are TGTGCCAGCAGCTTGGGCAGGCGGAACACCGGGGAGCTGTTTTTT.

This sequence joins TRBV2 and TRBJ1-2; maybe TRBD1 (5 bases). The CDR3 has 14 amino acids. CDR1 SNHLY and CDR2 FYNNEI come from the germline V gene. V lost 2 bases and J 4 bases, leaving 11 bases between the germline ends. This chain's CDR3 is CASSEYQGSYGYTF. CDR3 nucleotide sequence: TGTGCCAGCAGTGAATATCAGGGAAGCTATGGCTACACCTTC.

V and J are TRBV4-1 and TRBJ1-5, with D unclear. Trimming pared 0 bases from V and 7 bases from J, leaving 7 bases between. Germline V gene data show CDR1 as MGHRA and CDR2 as YSYEKL. The CDR3 extends over 13 amino acids. The CDR3 reads CASSQDRGQPQHF. The DNA for the CDR3 is TGCGCCAGCAGCCAAGATAGAGGGCAGCCCCAGCATTTT.

The gene calls are TRBV7-2 and TRBJ1-1; 11 nucleotides line up with TRBD1. The CDR3 totals 15 residues. V was pared by 4 bases and J by 1 base, with 2 bases of the junction left unmatched. The germline V gene has CDR1 SGHTA and CDR2 FQGNSA. The chain's CDR3 is CASSWGQGGNTEAFF. DNA for the CDR3: TGTGCCAGCAGCTGGGGACAGGGGGGGAACACTGAAGCTTTCTTT.

This clone was detected only once. V and J are TRBV5-1 and TRBJ2-7; 7 positions agree with TRBD1. The J segment lost 0 bases and the V segment lost 1 base, leaving 4 bases of the junction unmatched. CDR1 is SGHRS and CDR2 is YFSETQ in the germline V gene. The CDR3 has 15 amino acids. CDR3 region: CASSLINRGSYEQYF. CDR3 DNA: TGCGCCAGCAGCTTGATCAACAGGGGCTCCTACGAGCAGTACTTC. The variable domain in full, with the rest retrieved from reference TRBV5-1 and TRBJ2-7, is KAGVTQTPRYLIKTRGQQVTLSCSPISGHRSVSWYQQTPGQGLQFLFEYFSETQRNKGNFPGRFSGRQFSNSRSEMNVSTLELGDSALYLCASSLINRGSYEQYFGPGTRLTVT.

The V gene is TRBV4-1, the J gene TRBJ1-1; tentative D call: TRBD1 (6 bases). The CDR3 is 16 residues long. V dropped 1 base and J dropped 5 bases, with 17 bases sitting between them. Germline CDR1 MGHRA, CDR2 YSYEKL. CDR3 in DNA: TGCGCCAGCAGCCAAGGTAGGGGGGGCTTACAAACTGAAGCTTTCTTT. It translates to CASSQGRGGLQTEAFF.

The gene calls are TRBV28 and TRBJ1-5; possibly TRBD1 for D (5 bases). The CDR3 contains 11 residues. Germline assignment: CDR1 MDHEN and CDR2 SYDVKM. The V gene lost 5 bases and the J gene lost 11 bases, with 10 bases spanning the gap. The CDR3 region is CASSTIRAQHF. CDR3 bases: TGTGCCAGCAGTACAATCAGGGCCCAGCATTTT.

The chain has TRBV6-2 or TRBV6-3 and TRBJ1-2; 11 bases align to TRBD1. Unmatched junction bases numbered 7, after V lost 5 bases and J lost 5 bases. CDR3 length: 15 residues. In germline, CDR1 is MNHEY, CDR2 SVGEGT. The DNA for the CDR3 is TGTGCCAGCAGTCCAGGACAGGGGGCGGGTTATGGCTACACCTTC. It translates to CASSPGQGAGYGYTF.

The chain employs TRBV28 and TRBJ2-7, with TRBD2 as a possible D gene (6 bases). With 2 bases removed from V and 0 bases from J, the gap between germline ends came to 14 bases. Germline assignment: CDR1 MDHEN and CDR2 SYDVKM. The CDR3 totals 16 residues. The CDR3 region is CASSLVSGASSYEQYF. The CDR3 DNA sequence: TGTGCCAGCAGTTTAGTCTCGGGAGCCTCCTCCTACGAGCAGTACTTC.

This chain uses TRBV6-5 with TRBJ2-5; 10 bases map to TRBD2. V was pared by 7 bases and J by 5 bases, with 7 bases of the junction left unmatched. From germline, CDR1 is MNHEY and CDR2 SVGAGI. The CDR3 spans 14 residues. In DNA, the CDR3 is TGTGCCAGCAAGTCTAGCGGGAGACTGGAGACCCAGTACTTC. Encoded protein: CASKSSGRLETQYF.

This clone has only one observation. V usage is TRBV3-1 (or the pseudogene TRBV3-2) and J usage is TRBJ2-1; perhaps TRBD2 as D (5 bases). The CDR3 has 13 amino acids. Germline-derived CDR1 and CDR2 are LGHDT and YNNKEL (reference sequence). V was pared by 5 bases and J by 0 bases, with 5 bases between. The CDR3 DNA reads as TGTGCCAGCAGCGGGAGCTCCTACAATGAGCAGTTCTTC. Its translation: CASSGSSYNEQFF.

The chain joins TRBV5-1 to TRBJ2-1; 8 nucleotides match TRBD2. Per the germline V gene, CDR1 is SGHRS and CDR2 is YFSETQ. The length of the CDR3 is 16 residues. The J segment lost 0 bases and the V segment lost 5 bases, leaving 7 bases of the junction unmatched. The CDR3 sequence: CASSYTSGSSYNEQFF. Here the CDR3 DNA reads TGCGCCAGCAGTTATACTAGCGGCTCCTCCTACAATGAGCAGTTCTTC. Based on the CDR3 plus reference TRBV5-1 and TRBJ2-1, the full variable domain is KAGVTQTPRYLIKTRGQQVTLSCSPISGHRSVSWYQQTPGQGLQFLFEYFSETQRNKGNFPGRFSGRQFSNSRSEMNVSTLELGDSALYLCASSYTSGSSYNEQFFGPGTRLTVL.

The chain joins TRBV30 to TRBJ1-1; 10 positions match TRBD1. The CDR3 consists of 14 residues. Germline loops: CDR1 GTSNPN, CDR2 SVGIG (reference sequence). V shed 5 bases and J 11 bases; nucleotides not matched to a gene: 14. The CDR3 here is CAWAGQGISYGAFF. The CDR3, as DNA: TGTGCCTGGGCGGGACAGGGGATCAGTTATGGTGCTTTCTTT.